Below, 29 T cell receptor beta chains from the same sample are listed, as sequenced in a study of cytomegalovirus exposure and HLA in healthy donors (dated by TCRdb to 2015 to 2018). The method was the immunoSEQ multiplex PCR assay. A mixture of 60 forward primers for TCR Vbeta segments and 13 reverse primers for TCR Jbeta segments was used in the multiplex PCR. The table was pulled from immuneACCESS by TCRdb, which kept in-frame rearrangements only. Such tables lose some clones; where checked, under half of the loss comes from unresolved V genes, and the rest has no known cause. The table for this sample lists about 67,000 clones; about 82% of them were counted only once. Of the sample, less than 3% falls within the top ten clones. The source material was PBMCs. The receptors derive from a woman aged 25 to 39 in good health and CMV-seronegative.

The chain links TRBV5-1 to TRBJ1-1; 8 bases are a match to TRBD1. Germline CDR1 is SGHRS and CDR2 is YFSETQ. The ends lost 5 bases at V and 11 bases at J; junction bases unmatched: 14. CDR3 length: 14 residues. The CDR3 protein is CASRSVGQGRLAFF. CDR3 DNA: TGCGCCAGCAGATCGGTCGGACAGGGTAGATTGGCTTTCTTT. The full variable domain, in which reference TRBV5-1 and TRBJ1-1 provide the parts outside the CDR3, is KAGVTQTPRYLIKTRGQQVTLSCSPISGHRSVSWYQQTPGQGLQFLFEYFSETQRNKGNFPGRFSGRQFSNSRSEMNVSTLELGDSALYLCASRSVGQGRLAFFGQGTRLTVV.

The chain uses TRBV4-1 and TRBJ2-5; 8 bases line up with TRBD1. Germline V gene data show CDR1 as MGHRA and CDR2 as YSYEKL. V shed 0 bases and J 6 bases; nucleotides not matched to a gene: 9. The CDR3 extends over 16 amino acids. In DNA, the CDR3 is TGCGCCAGCAGCCAAGATATTTGGGGACAGGCCAAGACCCAGTACTTC. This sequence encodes CASSQDIWGQAKTQYF.

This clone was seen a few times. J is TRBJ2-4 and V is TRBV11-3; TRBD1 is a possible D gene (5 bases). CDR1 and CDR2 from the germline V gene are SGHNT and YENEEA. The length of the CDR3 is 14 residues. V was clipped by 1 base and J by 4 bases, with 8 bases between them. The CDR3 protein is CASSLVRTKNIQYF. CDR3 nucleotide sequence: TGTGCCAGCAGCTTAGTAAGGACAAAAAACATTCAGTACTTC.

CDR3 nucleotide sequence: TGTGCCAGCCACGACACCCCGAACACTGAAGCTTTCTTT. Amino acids: CASHDTPNTEAFF. The rearrangement links TRBV6-6 to TRBJ1-1; D gene unclear. V gave up 8 bases and J gave up 1 base, with 11 bases separating them. CDR1 is MNHNY and CDR2 is SVGAGI in the germline V gene (reference sequence). The CDR3 sequence is 13 residues long.

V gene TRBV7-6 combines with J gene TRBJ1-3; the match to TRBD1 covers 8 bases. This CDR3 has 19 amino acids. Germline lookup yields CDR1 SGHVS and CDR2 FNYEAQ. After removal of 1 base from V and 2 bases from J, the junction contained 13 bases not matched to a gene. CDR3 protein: CASSLEGDRPPAPGNTIYF. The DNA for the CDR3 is TGTGCCAGCAGCTTAGAGGGGGACAGGCCGCCCGCCCCTGGAAACACCATATATTTT.

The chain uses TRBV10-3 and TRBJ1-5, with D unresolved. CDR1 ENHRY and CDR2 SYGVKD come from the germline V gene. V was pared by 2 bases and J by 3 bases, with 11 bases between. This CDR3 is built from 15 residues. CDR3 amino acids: CAISEGSGYNQPQHF. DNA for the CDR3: TGTGCCATCAGTGAGGGCTCGGGGTACAATCAGCCCCAGCATTTT.

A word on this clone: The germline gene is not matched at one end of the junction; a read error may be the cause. The CDR3 sequence: CVSSTGGQGSYGYTF. The CDR3 bases are TGTGTCAGCAGCACAGGGGGACAGGGGAGTTATGGCTACACCTTC. The chain is built from TRBV7-6 and TRBJ1-2; TRBD1 agrees at 10 bases. CDR1 and CDR2 from the germline V gene are SGHVS and FNYEAQ. This CDR3 comprises 15 residues.

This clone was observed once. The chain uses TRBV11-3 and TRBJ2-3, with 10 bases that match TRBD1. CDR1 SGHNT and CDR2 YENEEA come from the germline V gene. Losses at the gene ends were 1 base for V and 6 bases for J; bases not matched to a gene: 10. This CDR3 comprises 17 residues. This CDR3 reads CASSLGVVGGQGDTQYF. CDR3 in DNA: TGTGCCAGCAGCTTAGGGGTTGTGGGGGGACAGGGGGATACGCAGTATTTT.

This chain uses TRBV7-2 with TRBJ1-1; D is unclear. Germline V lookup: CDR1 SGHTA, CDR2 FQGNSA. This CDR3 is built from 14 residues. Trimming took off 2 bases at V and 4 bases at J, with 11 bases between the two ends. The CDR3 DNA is TGTGCCAGCAGCTTATATAGCTGGAGCACTGAAGCTTTCTTT. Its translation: CASSLYSWSTEAFF.

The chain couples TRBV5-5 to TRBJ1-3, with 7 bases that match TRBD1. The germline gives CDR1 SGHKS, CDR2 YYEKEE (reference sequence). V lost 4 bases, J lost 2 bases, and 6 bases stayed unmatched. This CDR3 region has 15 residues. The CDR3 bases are TGTGCCAGCAGCCCCGAGACAGGGCCTGGAAACACCATATATTTT. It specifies CASSPETGPGNTIYF. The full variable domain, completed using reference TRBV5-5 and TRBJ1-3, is DAGVTQSPTHLIKTRGQQVTLRCSPISGHKSVSWYQQVLGQGPQFIFQYYEKEERGRGNFPDRFSARQFPNYSSELNVNALLLGDSALYLCASSPETGPGNTIYFGEGSWLTVV.

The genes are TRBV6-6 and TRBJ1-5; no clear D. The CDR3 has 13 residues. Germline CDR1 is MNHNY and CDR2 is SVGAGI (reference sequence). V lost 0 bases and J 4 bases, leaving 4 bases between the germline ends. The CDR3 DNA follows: TGTGCCAGCAGTTACTCCACTAATCAGCCCCAGCATTTT. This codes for CASSYSTNQPQHF.

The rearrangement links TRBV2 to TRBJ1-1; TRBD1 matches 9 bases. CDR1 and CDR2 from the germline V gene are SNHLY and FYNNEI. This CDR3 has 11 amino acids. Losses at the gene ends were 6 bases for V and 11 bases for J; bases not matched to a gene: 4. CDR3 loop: CASSRDRVAFF. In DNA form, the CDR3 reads TGTGCCAGCAGCAGGGACAGGGTGGCTTTCTTT.

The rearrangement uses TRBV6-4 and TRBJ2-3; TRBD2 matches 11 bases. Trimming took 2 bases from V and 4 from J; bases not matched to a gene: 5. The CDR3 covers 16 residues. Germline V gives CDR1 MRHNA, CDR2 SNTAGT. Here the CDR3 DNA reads TGTGCCAGCAGTGACGGTAGCGGGGGGGCGGCAGATACGCAGTATTTT. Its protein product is CASSDGSGGAADTQYF.

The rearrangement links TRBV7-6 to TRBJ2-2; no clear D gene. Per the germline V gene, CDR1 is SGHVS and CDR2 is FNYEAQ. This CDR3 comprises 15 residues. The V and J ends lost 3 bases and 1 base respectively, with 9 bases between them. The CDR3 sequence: CASSFQALNTGELFF. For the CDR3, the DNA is TGTGCCAGCAGCTTTCAAGCATTGAACACCGGGGAGCTGTTTTTT.

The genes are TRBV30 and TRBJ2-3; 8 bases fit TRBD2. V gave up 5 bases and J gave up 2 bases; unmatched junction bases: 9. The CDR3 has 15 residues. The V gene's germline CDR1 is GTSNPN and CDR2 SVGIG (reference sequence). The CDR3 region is CAWASAGAPTDTQYF. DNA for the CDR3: TGTGCCTGGGCCTCAGCGGGGGCCCCCACAGATACGCAGTATTTT. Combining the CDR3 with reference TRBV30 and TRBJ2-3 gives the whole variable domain SQTIHQWPATLVQPVGSPLSLECTVEGTSNPNLYWYRQAAGRGLQLLFYSVGIGQISSEVPQNLSASRPQDRQFILSSKKLLLSDSGFYLCAWASAGAPTDTQYFGPGTRLTVL.

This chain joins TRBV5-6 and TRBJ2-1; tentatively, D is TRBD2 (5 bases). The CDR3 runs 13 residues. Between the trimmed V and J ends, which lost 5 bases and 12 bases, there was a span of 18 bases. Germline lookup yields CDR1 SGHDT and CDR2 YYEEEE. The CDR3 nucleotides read TGTGCCAGCAGGTCCCTCGGGCTCGGAGGGCAGTTCTTC. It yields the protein CASRSLGLGGQFF.

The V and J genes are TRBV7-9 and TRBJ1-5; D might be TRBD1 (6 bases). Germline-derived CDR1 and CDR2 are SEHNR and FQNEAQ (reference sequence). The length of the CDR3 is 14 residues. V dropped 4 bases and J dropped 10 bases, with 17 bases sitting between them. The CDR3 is CASSSGRAGEPQHF. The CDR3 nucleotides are TGTGCCAGCAGCTCAGGGCGGGCAGGGGAACCCCAGCATTTT.

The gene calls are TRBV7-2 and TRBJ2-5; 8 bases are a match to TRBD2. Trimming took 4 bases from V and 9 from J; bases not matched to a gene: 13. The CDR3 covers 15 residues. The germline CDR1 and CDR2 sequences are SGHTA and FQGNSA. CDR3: CASSWDAGGVVAQYF. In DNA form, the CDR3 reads TGTGCCAGCAGCTGGGATGCCGGGGGGGTGGTGGCCCAGTACTTC.

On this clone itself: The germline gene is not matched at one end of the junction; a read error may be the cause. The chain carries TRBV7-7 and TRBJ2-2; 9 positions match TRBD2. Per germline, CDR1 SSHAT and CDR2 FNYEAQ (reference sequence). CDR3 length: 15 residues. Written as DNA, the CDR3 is TGTGCTAGCAGCCCTGGGCTAGCGGGGAGTGGGGAGCTGTTTTTT. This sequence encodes CASSPGLAGSGELFF.

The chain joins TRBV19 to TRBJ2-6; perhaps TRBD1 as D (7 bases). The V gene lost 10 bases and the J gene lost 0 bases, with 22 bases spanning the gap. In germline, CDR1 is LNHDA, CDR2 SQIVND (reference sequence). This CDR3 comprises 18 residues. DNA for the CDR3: TGTGCCACCCTACCCGGGGGACAGTCCCCCTCTGGGGCCAACGTCCTGACTTTC. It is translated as CATLPGGQSPSGANVLTF. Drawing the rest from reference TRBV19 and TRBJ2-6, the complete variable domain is DGGITQSPKYLFRKEGQNVTLSCEQNLNHDAMYWYRQDPGQGLRLIYYSQIVNDFQKGDIAEGYSVSREKKESFPLTVTSAQKNPTAFYLCATLPGGQSPSGANVLTFGAGSRLTVL.

The CDR3 DNA follows: TGTGCCAGCACCCACCGGGACAGGCTTAATGAAAAACTGTTTTTT. This codes for CASTHRDRLNEKLFF. The chain has TRBV27 and TRBJ1-4; 8 nucleotides line up with TRBD1. CDR1 and CDR2 (germline): MNHEY, SMNVEV (reference sequence). V was clipped by 7 bases and J by 4 bases; unmatched bases: 8. The length of the CDR3 is 15 residues.

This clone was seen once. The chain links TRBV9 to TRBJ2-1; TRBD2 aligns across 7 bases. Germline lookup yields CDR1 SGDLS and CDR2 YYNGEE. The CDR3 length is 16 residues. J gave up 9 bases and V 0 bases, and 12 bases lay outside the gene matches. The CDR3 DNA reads TGTGCCAGCAGCGTAGTTCGCGGGGGTACAGTAGGTGAGCAGTTCTTC. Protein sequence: CASSVVRGGTVGEQFF.

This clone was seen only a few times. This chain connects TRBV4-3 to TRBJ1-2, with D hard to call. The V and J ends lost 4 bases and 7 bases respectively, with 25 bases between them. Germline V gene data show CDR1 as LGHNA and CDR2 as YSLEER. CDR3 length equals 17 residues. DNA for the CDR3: TGCGCCAGCAGCCTGGACTTTTACACCCCGGGGTTGGGTGGCTACACCTTC. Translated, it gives CASSLDFYTPGLGGYTF.

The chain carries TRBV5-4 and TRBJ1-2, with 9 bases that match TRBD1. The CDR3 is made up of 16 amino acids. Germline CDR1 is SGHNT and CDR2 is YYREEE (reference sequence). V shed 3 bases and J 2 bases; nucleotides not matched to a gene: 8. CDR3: CASSYPGQGANYGYTF. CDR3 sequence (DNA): TGTGCCAGCAGCTATCCGGGACAGGGAGCCAACTATGGCTACACCTTC.

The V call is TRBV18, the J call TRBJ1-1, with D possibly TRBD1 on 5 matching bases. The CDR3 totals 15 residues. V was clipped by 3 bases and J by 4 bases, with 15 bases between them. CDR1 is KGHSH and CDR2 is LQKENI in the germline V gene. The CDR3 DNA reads TGTGCCAGCTCACCGCCCCCGGGGGAGGGCACTGAAGCTTTCTTT. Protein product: CASSPPPGEGTEAFF.

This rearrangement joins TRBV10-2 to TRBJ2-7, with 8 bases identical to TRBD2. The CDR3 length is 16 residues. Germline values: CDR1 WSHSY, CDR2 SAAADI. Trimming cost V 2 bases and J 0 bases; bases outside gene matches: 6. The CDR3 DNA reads TGCGCCAGCAGTGAGGGCGGGGGGAGGAGCTCCTACGAGCAGTACTTC. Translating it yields CASSEGGGRSSYEQYF.

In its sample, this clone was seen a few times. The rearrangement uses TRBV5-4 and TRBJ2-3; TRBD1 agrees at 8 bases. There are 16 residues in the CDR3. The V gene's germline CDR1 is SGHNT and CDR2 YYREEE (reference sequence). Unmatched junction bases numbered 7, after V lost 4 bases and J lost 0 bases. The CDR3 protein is CASSGQGKGSTDTQYF. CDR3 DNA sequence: TGTGCCAGCAGCGGACAGGGCAAGGGAAGCACAGATACGCAGTATTTT.

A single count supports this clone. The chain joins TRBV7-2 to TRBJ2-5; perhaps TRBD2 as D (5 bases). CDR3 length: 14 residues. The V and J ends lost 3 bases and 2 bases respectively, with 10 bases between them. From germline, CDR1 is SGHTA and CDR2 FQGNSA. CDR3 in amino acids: CASSFYGDQETQYF. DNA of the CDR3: TGTGCCAGCAGCTTCTACGGGGATCAAGAGACCCAGTACTTC.

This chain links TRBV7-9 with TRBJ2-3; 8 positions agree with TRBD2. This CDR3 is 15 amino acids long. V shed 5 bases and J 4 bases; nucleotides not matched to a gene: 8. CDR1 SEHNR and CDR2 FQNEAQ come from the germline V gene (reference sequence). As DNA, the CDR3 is TGTGCCAGCAGCCTTGGGACTAGAGGAGCAGATACGCAGTATTTT. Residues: CASSLGTRGADTQYF.